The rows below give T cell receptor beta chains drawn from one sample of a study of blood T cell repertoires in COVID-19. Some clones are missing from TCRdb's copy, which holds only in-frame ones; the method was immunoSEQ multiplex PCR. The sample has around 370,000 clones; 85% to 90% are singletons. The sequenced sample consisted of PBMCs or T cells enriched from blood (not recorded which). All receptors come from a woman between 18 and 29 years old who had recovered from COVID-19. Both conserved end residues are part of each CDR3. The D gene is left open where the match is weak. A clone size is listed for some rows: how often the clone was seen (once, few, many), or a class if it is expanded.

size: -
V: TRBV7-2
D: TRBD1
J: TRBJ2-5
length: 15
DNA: TGTGCCAGCAGCTCTCTGGGACAGTTAGCAGAGACCCAGTACTTC
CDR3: CASSSLGQLAETQYF

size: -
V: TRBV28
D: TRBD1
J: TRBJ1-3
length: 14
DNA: TGTGCCAGCACTACGACAGGGGCTGGAAACACCATATATTTT
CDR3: CASTTTGAGNTIYF

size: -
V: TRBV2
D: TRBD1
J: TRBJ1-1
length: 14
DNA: TGTGCCAGCAGGGACAGGGGAACGAACACTGAAGCTTTCTTT
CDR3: CASRDRGTNTEAFF

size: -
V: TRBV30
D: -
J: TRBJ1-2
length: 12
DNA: TGTGCCTGGAGCGAGGGTCTCTATGGCTACACCTTC
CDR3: CAWSEGLYGYTF

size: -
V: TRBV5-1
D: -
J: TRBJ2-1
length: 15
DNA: TGCGCCAGCAGCTTGGAGAACAGCCGCTACAATGAGCAGTTCTTC
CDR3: CASSLENSRYNEQFF

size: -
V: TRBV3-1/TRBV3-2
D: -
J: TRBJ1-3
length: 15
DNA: TGTGCCAGCAGCCAAGATGGAGTGACTGGAAACACCATATATTTT
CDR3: CASSQDGVTGNTIYF

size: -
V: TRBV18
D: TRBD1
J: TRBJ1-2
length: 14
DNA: TGTGCCAGCTCACCAACGACAGGGGGGTATGGCTACACCTTC
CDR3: CASSPTTGGYGYTF

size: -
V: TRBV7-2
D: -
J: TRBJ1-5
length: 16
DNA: TGTGCCAGCAGCTTAATCCAGGGGCAAAGCAATCAGCCCCAGCATTTT
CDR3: CASSLIQGQSNQPQHF

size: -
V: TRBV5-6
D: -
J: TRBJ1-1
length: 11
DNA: TGTGCCAGCAGCTTAAATAGGGAGGCTTTCTTT
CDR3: CASSLNREAFF

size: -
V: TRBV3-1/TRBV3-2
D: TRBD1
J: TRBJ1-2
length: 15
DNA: TGTGCCAGCAGCCAAGGACAGGGGAGGGACTATGGCTACACCTTC
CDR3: CASSQGQGRDYGYTF

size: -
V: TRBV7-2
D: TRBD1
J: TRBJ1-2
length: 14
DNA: TGTGCCAGCAGCTCGCGGACAGGGATGGATGGCTACACCTTC
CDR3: CASSSRTGMDGYTF

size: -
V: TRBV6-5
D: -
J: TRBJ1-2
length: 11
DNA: TGTGCCAGCAGTCCCGGGGGAGGCTACACCTTC
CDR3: CASSPGGGYTF

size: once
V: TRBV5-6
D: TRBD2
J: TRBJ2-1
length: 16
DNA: TGTGCCAGCAGCCGGTTTAGCGGGGGGGCCGGTAATGAGCAGTTCTTC
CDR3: CASSRFSGGAGNEQFF

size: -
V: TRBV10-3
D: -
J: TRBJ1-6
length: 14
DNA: TGTGCCATCAGTGAGATAGGGGCTAAGGCACCCCTCCACTTT
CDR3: CAISEIGAKAPLHF

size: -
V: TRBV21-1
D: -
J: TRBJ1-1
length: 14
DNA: TGTGCCAGCAGCAATCGAAGGGGGAACACTGAAGCTTTCTTT
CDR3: CASSNRRGNTEAFF

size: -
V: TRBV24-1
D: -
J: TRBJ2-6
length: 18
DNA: TGTGCCACCAGTGATAATCCGGGGTCAAGAGCCGGGGCCAACGTCCTGACTTTC
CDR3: CATSDNPGSRAGANVLTF

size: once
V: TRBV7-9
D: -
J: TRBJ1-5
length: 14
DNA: TGTGCCAGCAGCCTGGGAGATAGCAATCAGCCCCAGCATTTT
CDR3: CASSLGDSNQPQHF

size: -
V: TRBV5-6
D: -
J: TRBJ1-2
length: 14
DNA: TGTGCCAGCAGCTTGCGGCAGGATCACGCAAGCTACACCTTC
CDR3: CASSLRQDHASYTF

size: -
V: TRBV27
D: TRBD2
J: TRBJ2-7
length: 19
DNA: TGTGCCAGCCCCGGGGGGAAACCGTTTATCTCCCTAGGCAGGCCCGAGCAGTACTTC
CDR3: CASPGGKPFISLGRPEQYF

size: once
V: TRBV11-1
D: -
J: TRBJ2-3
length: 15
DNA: TGTGCCAGCAGCTTAGCGCCTGGCAGGGGAGATACGCAGTATTTT
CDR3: CASSLAPGRGDTQYF

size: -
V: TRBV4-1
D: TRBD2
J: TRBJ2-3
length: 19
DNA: TGCGCCAGCAGCCAAGATCTGCCAGCGGGGGGACTTAGCACAGATACGCAGTATTTT
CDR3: CASSQDLPAGGLSTDTQYF

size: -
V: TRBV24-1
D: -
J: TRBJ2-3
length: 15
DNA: TGTGCCACCAGTGATTTCCAGGGGAGCACAGATACGCAGTATTTT
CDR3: CATSDFQGSTDTQYF

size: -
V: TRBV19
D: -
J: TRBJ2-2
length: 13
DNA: TGTGCCAGTAGTATATGGGGCGCCGGGGAGCTGTTTTTT
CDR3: CASSIWGAGELFF

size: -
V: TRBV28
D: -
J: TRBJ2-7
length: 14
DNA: TGTGCCAGCAGTTCGGGGGACAGTTCATACGAGCAGTACTTC
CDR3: CASSSGDSSYEQYF

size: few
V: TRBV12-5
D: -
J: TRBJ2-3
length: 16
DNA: TGTGCTAGTGGTACCGGGACTTCTTTTAGCACAGATACGCAGTATTTT
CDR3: CASGTGTSFSTDTQYF

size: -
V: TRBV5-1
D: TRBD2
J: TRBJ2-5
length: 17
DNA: TGCGCCAGCAGCAAGGGAACTAGCGGGGGGGAGGAAGAGACCCAGTACTTC
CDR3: CASSKGTSGGEEETQYF

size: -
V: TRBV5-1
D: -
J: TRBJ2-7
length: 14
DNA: TGCGCCAGCAGCGGAGACAGTTCAACCTACGAGCAGTACTTC
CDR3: CASSGDSSTYEQYF

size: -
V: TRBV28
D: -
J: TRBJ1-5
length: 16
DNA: TGTGCCAGCAGTTTAACGGCTAGCTATAGCAATCAGCCCCAGCATTTT
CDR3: CASSLTASYSNQPQHF

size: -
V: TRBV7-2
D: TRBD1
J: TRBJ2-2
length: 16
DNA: TGTGCCAGCAGCTGGGACAGGGAGTGGTACACCGGGGAGCTGTTTTTT
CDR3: CASSWDREWYTGELFF

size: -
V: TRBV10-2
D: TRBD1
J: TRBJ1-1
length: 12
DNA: TGCGCCTCTGGGGACAGTCACACTGAAGCTTTCTTT
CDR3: CASGDSHTEAFF

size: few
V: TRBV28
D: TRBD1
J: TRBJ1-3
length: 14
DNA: TGTGCCAGCACCATCGGGACAGACGGAAACACCATATATTTT
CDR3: CASTIGTDGNTIYF

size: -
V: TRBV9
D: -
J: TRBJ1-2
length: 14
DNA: TGTGCCAGCAGCAGGTGGACAGCTAACTATGGCTACACCTTC
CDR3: CASSRWTANYGYTF

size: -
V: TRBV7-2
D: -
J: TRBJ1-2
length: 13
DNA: TGTGCCAGCAGCATGGGGCCTAACTATGGCTACACCTTC
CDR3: CASSMGPNYGYTF

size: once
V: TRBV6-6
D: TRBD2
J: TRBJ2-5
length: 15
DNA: TGTGCCAGCACTCGAATAGCGGGGGGAGGGGAGACCCAGTACTTC
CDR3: CASTRIAGGGETQYF

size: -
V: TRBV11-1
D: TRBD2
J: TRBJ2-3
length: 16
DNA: TGTGCCAGCAGCTTACAGGCGGGGGGGCCCTTCGATACGCAGTATTTT
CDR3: CASSLQAGGPFDTQYF

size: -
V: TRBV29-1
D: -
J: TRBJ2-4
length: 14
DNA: TGCAGCGTTGAAAACAGACTTACGGGGAACATTCAGTACTTC
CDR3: CSVENRLTGNIQYF

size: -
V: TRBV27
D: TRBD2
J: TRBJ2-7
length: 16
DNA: TGTGCCAGCAGTTCGAGACTAGCGGGGGGGAGGTACGAGCAGTACTTC
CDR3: CASSSRLAGGRYEQYF

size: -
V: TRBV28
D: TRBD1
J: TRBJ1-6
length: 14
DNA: TGTGCCAGCAGTTGGGACAGTCTCTATTCACCCCTCCACTTT
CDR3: CASSWDSLYSPLHF

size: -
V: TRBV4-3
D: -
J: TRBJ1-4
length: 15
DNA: TGCGCCAGCAGCCAAGATACAGGGAATAATGAAAAACTGTTTTTT
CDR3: CASSQDTGNNEKLFF

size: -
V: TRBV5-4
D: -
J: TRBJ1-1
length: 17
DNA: TGTGCCAGCAGCTTGCAGAGCCTCGTACGCGGGGGCACTGAAGCTTTCTTT
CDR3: CASSLQSLVRGGTEAFF

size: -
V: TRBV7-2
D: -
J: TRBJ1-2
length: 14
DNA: TGTGCCAGCAGCTTAGAATCATCTAACTATGGCTACACCTTC
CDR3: CASSLESSNYGYTF

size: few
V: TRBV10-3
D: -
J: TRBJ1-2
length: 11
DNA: TGTGCCATCAGTGCGGGGGGAACGGAAACCTTC
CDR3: CAISAGGTETF

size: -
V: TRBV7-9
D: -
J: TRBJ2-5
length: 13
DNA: TGTGCCAGCAGCTTAGGGCAGAAAGAGACCCAGTACTTC
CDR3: CASSLGQKETQYF

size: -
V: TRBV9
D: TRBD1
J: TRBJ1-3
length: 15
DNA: TGTGCCAGCAGCCCATGGACAGGGGAGGGAAACACCATATATTTT
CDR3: CASSPWTGEGNTIYF

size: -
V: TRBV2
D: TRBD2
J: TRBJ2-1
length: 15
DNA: TGTGCCAGCGAACCGGGACTAGCGGGGGATAATGAGCAGTTCTTC
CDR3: CASEPGLAGDNEQFF

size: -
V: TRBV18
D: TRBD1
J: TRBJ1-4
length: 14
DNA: TGTGCCAGCTCAGGTGACAGGGGTAATGAAAAACTGTTTTTT
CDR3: CASSGDRGNEKLFF

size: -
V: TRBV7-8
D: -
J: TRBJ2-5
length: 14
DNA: TGTGCCAGCACCAAAACGTGGCTCCAAGAGACCCAGTACTTC
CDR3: CASTKTWLQETQYF

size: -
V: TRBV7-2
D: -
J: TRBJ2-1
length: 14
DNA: TGTGCCGGCCGCTCTAAAGGGGGTTACAATGAGCAGTTCTTC
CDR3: CAGRSKGGYNEQFF